A selection of T cell receptor beta chains follows, all from one sample in a study of blood T cell repertoires in COVID-19. Only in-frame clones appear in the TCRdb table, and some are missing; sequencing was by immunoSEQ multiplex PCR. Of approximately 190,000 clones listed, 82% were seen once; the top ten hold about 5%. Sequences were obtained from PBMCs or T cells enriched from blood (not recorded which). These receptors all come from a woman aged 55-75 years with acute COVID-19. The conserved cysteine and the conserved F or W are not part of the CDR3 here.

CDR3	J	length	V
ASQGLNYGYT	TRBJ1-2	10	TRBV30
ASSEGAGSVEQF	TRBJ2-1	12	TRBV10-2
ASSLSGIYEQY	TRBJ2-7	11	TRBV11-3
ASSLGTGRAKNIQY	TRBJ2-4	14	TRBV28
ASSLSVYEQY	TRBJ2-7	10	TRBV7-2
ASSPRPLSNEKLF	TRBJ1-4	13	TRBV9
ASSPRGLAGGYNEQF	TRBJ2-1	15	TRBV18
ASRDSPGELF	TRBJ2-2	10	TRBV6-5
ASSVGGQGWTYNEQF	TRBJ2-1	15	TRBV9
ASSLGTGASGANVLT	TRBJ2-6	15	TRBV13
ASSFRHAEAF	TRBJ1-1	10	TRBV11-2
ASSLTMVKGRGPCPYEQY	TRBJ2-7	18	TRBV21-1
ASSQEVANTEAF	TRBJ1-1	12	TRBV4-3
ASSLLANTGELF	TRBJ2-2	12	TRBV5-1
ASSSGTGAYEQY	TRBJ2-7	12	TRBV5-4
ASSQISLGQASTNEKLF	TRBJ1-4	17	TRBV3-1/TRBV3-2
ASTQRRAGANVLT	TRBJ2-6	13	TRBV6-5
ASSQPGTGKGWVAGNTIY	TRBJ1-3	18	TRBV3-1/TRBV3-2
ASTLRGSPLH	TRBJ1-6	10	TRBV7-2
ASSQGSEQAKNIQY	TRBJ2-4	14	TRBV4-1
SVEDQSLPQY	TRBJ2-3	10	TRBV29-1
ASSELSGPSSYNEQF	TRBJ2-1	15	TRBV7-8
ASSTGQGDTEAF	TRBJ1-1	12	TRBV28
ASSQTGGYGYT	TRBJ1-2	11	TRBV4-3
ASSPAGSRLYEQF	TRBJ2-1	13	TRBV5-1
ASWGQGRTDNYGYT	TRBJ1-2	14	TRBV28
ASRGGLAQSYEQY	TRBJ2-7	13	TRBV7-2
ASRPTGGDEAF	TRBJ1-1	11	TRBV9
ASSAGAGDGYT	TRBJ1-2	11	TRBV9
AISESDRSTDTQY	TRBJ2-3	13	TRBV10-3
ASSDWALSTDTQY	TRBJ2-3	13	TRBV25-1
ASSLGLIGGGASYEQY	TRBJ2-7	16	TRBV5-4
ASSQDPLLGADGYT	TRBJ1-2	14	TRBV4-3
ASRRTGLGGYT	TRBJ1-2	11	TRBV6-6
ATKADQLAAYEQY	TRBJ2-7	13	TRBV15
ASRTGTGNYGYT	TRBJ1-2	12	TRBV5-4
ASSRGGDLTREGNQPQH	TRBJ1-5	17	TRBV10-2
ASSQLAGWEQF	TRBJ2-1	11	TRBV4-3
AISDKGQTVTDTQY	TRBJ2-3	14	TRBV10-3
ASSIYSGANVLT	TRBJ2-6	12	TRBV19
AISENGLAGGHNEQF	TRBJ2-1	15	TRBV10-3